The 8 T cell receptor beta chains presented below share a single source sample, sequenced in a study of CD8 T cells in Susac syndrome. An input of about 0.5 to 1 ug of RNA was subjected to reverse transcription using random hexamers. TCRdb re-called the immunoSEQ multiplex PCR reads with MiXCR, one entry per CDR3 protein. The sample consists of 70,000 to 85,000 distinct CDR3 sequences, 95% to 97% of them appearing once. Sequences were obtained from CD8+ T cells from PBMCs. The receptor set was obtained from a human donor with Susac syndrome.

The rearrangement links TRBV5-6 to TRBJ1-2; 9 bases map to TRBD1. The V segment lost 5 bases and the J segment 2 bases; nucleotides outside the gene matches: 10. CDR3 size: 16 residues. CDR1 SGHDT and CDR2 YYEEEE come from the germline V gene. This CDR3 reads CASSPGTGKSNYGYTF. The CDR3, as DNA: TGTGCCAGCAGTCCCGGGACAGGGAAGTCAAACTATGGCTACACCTTC. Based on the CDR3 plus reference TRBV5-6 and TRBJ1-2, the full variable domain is DAGVTQSPTHLIKTRGQQVTLRCSPKSGHDTVSWYQQALGQGPQFIFQYYEEEERQRGNFPDRFSGHQFPNYSSELNVNALLLGDSALYLCASSPGTGKSNYGYTFGSGTRLTVV.

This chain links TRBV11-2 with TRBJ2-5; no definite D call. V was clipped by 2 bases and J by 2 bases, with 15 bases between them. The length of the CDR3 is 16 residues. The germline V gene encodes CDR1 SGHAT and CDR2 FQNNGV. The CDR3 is CASSLSVVQIQETQYF. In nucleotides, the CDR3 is TGTGCCAGCAGCTTAAGCGTCGTACAAATACAAGAGACCCAGTACTTC.

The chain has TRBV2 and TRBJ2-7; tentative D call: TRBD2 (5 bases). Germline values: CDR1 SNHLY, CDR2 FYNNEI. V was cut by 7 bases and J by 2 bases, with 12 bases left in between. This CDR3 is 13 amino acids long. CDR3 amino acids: CASNRGDPYEQYV. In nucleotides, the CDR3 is TGTGCCAGCAATCGGGGAGACCCCTACGAGCAGTACGTC.

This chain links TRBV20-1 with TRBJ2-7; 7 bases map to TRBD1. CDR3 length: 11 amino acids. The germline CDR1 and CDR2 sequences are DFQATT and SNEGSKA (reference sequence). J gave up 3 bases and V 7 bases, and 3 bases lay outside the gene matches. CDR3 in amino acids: CSVDRVYEQYV. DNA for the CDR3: TGCAGTGTTGACAGGGTCTACGAGCAGTACGTC.

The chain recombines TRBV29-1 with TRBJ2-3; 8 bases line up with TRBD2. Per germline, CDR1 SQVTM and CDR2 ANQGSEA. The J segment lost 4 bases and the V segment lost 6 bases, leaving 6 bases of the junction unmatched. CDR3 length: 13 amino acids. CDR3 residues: CSVSGGDADTQYF. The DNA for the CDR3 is TGCAGCGTAAGCGGGGGAGATGCAGATACGCAGTATTTT.

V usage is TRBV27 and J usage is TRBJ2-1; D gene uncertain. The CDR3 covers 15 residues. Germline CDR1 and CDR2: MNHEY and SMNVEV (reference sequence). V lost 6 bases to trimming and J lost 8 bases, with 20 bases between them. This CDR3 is CASSSFALQRDEQFF. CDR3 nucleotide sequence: TGTGCCAGCAGCTCATTCGCACTCCAGCGCGATGAGCAGTTCTTC.

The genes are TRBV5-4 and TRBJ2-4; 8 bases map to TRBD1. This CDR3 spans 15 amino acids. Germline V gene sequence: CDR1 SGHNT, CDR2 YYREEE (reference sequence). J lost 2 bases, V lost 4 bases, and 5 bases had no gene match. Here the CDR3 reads CASSETGDSKNIQYF. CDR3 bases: TGTGCCAGCAGCGAGACAGGGGATTCCAAAAACATTCAGTACTTC. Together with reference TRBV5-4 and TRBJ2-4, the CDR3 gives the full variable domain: ETGVTQSPTHLIKTRGQQVTLRCSSQSGHNTVSWYQQALGQGPQFIFQYYREEENGRGNFPPRFSGLQFPNYSSELNVNALELDDSALYLCASSETGDSKNIQYFGAGTRLSVL.

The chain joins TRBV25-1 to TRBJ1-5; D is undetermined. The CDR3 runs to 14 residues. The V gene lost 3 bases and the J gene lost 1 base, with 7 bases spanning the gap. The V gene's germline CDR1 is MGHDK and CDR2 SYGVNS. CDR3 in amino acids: CASSDTDSNQPQHF. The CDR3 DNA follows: TGTGCCAGCAGTGATACGGACAGCAATCAGCCCCAGCATTTT.